This passage covers 8 T cell receptor beta chains from one sample sequenced in a study of tissue T cells after allogeneic stem cell transplantation. Measured with immunoSEQ multiplex PCR; TCRdb has only the in-frame clones, and not every one. Among about 50,000 clones listed, roughly 73% were seen once. The specimen sequenced was sorted cells pooled from one or two spleens. The receptors stem from a pool of C57BL/6 mice in good health.

In regard to this clone: All gene names here are mouse names. The read falls 1 residue short of the CDR3 end, and the missing part is taken from the germline J gene. The genes are TRBV5 and TRBJ2-5; D is ambiguous. The CDR3 contains 14 residues. Germline CDR1 reads LGHNA; CDR2 reads YNLKQL (reference sequence). The V and J ends lost 0 bases and 0 bases respectively, with 4 bases between them. CDR3 region: CASSQDLNQDTQYF. Partial CDR3 DNA: TGTGCCAGCAGCCAAGATCTAAACCAAGACACCCAGTAC.

Worth noting for this clone: Mouse germline and gene names are used. CDR3 bases read: TGTGCCAGCGGTGTCGGGGAGGAACAGTAC. It specifies CASGVGEEQY. The entire CDR3 reads CASGVGEEQYF. The rearrangement links TRBV13-2 to TRBJ2-7; D call uncertain. The CDR3 extends 1 residue past the end of the read, so its final part is completed from the germline J gene. There are 11 residues in the CDR3. Germline-derived CDR1 and CDR2 are NNHNN and SYGAGS (reference sequence). The ends were cut back, 3 bases at V and 7 bases at J, with 8 bases in the middle.

As for this clone: Germline and genes: mouse. The CDR3 end lies 1 residue beyond the end of the read and is filled in from the germline J gene. The gene calls are TRBV20 and TRBJ2-7, with TRBD2 identical over 8 bases. The CDR3 has 14 residues. V dropped 3 bases and J dropped 0; count of bases not matched to a gene: 4. Germline assignment: CDR1 GFQATS and CDR2 STVNSAI. The CDR3 loop is CGASDWGSSYEQYF. CDR3 DNA, as far as it was read: TGTGGTGCTAGCGACTGGGGAAGCTCCTATGAACAGTAC.

In regard to this clone: The germline and genes are mouse ones. The CDR3 goes on 1 residue after the read ends, and that part is filled in from the germline J gene. The V and J genes are TRBV13-1 and TRBJ1-3; TRBD1 agrees at 7 bases. The CDR3 is made up of 15 amino acids. V lost 4 bases to trimming and J lost 0 bases; unmatched junction nucleotides: 4. Germline CDR1 reads NSHNY; CDR2 reads SYGAGN. Incomplete CDR3 DNA: TGTGCCAGCAGTAGGGACAGAAATTCTGGAAATACGCTCTAT. Encoded protein: CASSRDRNSGNTLY. The entire CDR3 sequence reads CASSRDRNSGNTLYF.

Note on this clone: Genes and germline are mouse. With the read ending 1 residue before the CDR3 end, the germline J gene is used to fill in that end. The chain has TRBV13-1 and TRBJ2-4, with 12 bases that match TRBD2. CDR1 NSHNY and CDR2 SYGAGN come from the germline V gene. The CDR3 spans 18 residues. Trimming cost V 3 bases and J 2 bases; bases outside gene matches: 10. CDR3 DNA, as far as it was read: TGTGCCAGCAGTGCCTTTCGACTGGGGGGGCGGAATCAAAACACCTTGTAC. It specifies CASSAFRLGGRNQNTLY. The CDR3 reads in full as CASSAFRLGGRNQNTLYF.

Turning to this clone: These gene names are mouse names. The read stops 1 residue short of the end of the CDR3; the missing end is completed from the germline J gene. V and J are TRBV19 and TRBJ2-5, with 7 bases fitting TRBD1. The CDR3 consists of 15 residues. Germline assignment: CDR1 FNHDT and CDR2 SITEND (reference sequence). The ends lost 1 base at V and 6 bases at J; junction bases unmatched: 8. The covered CDR3 bases are TGTGCCAGCAGTATAACCGGGACAGCTCAGGACACCCAGTAC. It yields the protein CASSITGTAQDTQY. The full CDR3 protein is CASSITGTAQDTQYF.

A word on this clone: Gene names and germline refer to mouse. From the germline J gene comes the end of the CDR3, since the read stops 1 residue before it. The rearrangement joins TRBV2 to TRBJ1-3; 7 nucleotides line up with TRBD1. The germline V gene has CDR1 LGHNA and CDR2 YSYQKL. V was clipped by 2 bases and J by 2 bases; unmatched bases: 0. CDR3 length: 14 residues. The sequenced part of the CDR3 DNA is TGTGCCAGCAGCCAACAGGGGGCTGGAAATACGCTCTAT. Protein: CASSQQGAGNTLY. From start to end, the CDR3 is CASSQQGAGNTLYF.

On this clone itself: The listed genes are named as in mouse. The CDR3 is cut off 1 residue early in the read; its end comes from the germline J gene. The V and J genes are TRBV16 and TRBJ1-1; a possible D gene is TRBD1 (6 bases). Germline assignment: CDR1 SGHSA and CDR2 FRNQAP. V was shortened by 5 bases and J by 5 bases, with 12 bases between the two germline ends. This CDR3 spans 13 amino acids. CDR3 protein: CASSLDRSTEVFF. The CDR3 DNA, read in part, is TGTGCAAGCAGCCTCGACAGGTCTACAGAAGTCTTC.